This T cell receptor (beta chain) was observed in a study of cytomegalovirus exposure and HLA in healthy donors. V lost 7 bases and J lost 2; bases outside the gene matches: 4. Germline-derived CDR1 and CDR2 are ENHRY and SYGVKD. There are 13 residues in the CDR3. The PCR had 60 Vbeta and 13 Jbeta primers. Generated by immunoSEQ multiplex PCR, the TCRdb table keeps only in-frame clones and is missing some. The sample has around 140,000 clones; approximately 82% are singletons. Sample: PBMCs. The clonotype was recovered from a female donor in good health and CMV-seronegative. The chain couples TRBV10-3 to TRBJ1-2, with 7 bases matching TRBD1. The CDR3 DNA is TGTGCCATCACCGGGACAGAGAACTATGGCTACACCTTC. Translation: CAITGTENYGYTF.